This T cell receptor beta chain was retrieved from a study of blood T cell repertoires in COVID-19. Across the whole study: Acute and convalescent COVID-19 specimens originated in the United States, Italy and Spain. PBMCs, B-cell-depleted T cells, or T cells were the source of the cDNA or gDNA that made up the material.

This clone showed up just a few times. Between the trimmed V and J ends, which lost 1 base and 7 bases, there was a span of 5 bases. This CDR3 contains 11 residues. Measured with immunoSEQ multiplex PCR; TCRdb has only the in-frame clones, and not every one. Found here are fewer than 300,000 clones, approximately 88% of them singletons; the top ten hold approximately 8.8%. This clonotype originated in a man between 18 and 29 years old with active or convalescent COVID-19. Sequences were obtained from peripheral blood. This rearrangement joins TRBV12-3 or TRBV12-4 to TRBJ2-7; D is possibly TRBD2 (5 bases). CDR3: CASSLGTEQYF. Here the CDR3 DNA reads TGTGCCAGCAGTTTAGGGACTGAGCAGTACTTC.